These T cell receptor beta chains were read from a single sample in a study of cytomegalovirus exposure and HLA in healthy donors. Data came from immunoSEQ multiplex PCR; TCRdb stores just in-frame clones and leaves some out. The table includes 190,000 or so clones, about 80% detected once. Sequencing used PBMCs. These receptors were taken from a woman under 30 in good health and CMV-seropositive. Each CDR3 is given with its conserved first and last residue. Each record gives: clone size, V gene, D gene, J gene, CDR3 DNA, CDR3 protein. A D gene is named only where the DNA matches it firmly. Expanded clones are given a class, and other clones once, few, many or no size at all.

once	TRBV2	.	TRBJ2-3	TGTGCCAGCAGTGAAGGGGGCGCTCGCACAGATACGCAGTATTTT	CASSEGGARTDTQYF
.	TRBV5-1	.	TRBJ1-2	TGCGCCAGCAGCTTGGAGTACAGGGATGGCTACACCTTC	CASSLEYRDGYTF
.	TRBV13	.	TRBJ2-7	TGTGCCAGCAGCTTTTATCGGGGCTACGAGCAGTACTTC	CASSFYRGYEQYF
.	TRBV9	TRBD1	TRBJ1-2	TGTGCCAGCAGCGGGTGGACAGGGGTATACTATGGCTACACCTTC	CASSGWTGVYYGYTF
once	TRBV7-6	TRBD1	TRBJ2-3	TGTGCCAGCAGCTTAGACAGGGGTCTAAGCACAGATACGCAGTATTTT	CASSLDRGLSTDTQYF
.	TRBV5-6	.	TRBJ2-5	TGTGCCAGCAGCTTTGGAGGGAGAGAGACCCAGTACTTC	CASSFGGRETQYF
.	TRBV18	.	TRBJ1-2	TGTGCCAGCTCACCACCGGGACAACCACAGGGCTATGGCTACACCTTC	CASSPPGQPQGYGYTF
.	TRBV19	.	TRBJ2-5	TGTGCCAGTAGTCCAGGACTCTCCCAGACCCAGTACTTC	CASSPGLSQTQYF
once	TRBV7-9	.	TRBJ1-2	TGTGCCAGCAGCTCGGTGGGCAGGACTTCCTATGGCTACACCTTC	CASSSVGRTSYGYTF
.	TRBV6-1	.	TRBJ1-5	TGTGCCACCAGGACTCATAGCAATCAGCCCCAGCATTTT	CATRTHSNQPQHF
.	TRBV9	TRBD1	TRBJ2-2	TGTGCCAGCAGCGCACCACAGGGGATAGGCGAGCTGTTTTTT	CASSAPQGIGELFF
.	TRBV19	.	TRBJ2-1	TGTGCCAGTAGTTATAGTCGGGGGTCCCACAACAATGAGCAGTTCTTC	CASSYSRGSHNNEQFF
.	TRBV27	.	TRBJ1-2	TGTGCCAGCAAGCCGGGATTTAACTATGGCTACACCTTC	CASKPGFNYGYTF
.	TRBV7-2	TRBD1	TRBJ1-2	TGTGCCAGCAGCCTCGGACAGGGGTTGGTGGGCTATGGCTACACCTTC	CASSLGQGLVGYGYTF
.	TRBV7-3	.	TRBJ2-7	TGTGCCAGCAGCTCGGGAGCGAGCGAGCAGTACTTC	CASSSGASEQYF
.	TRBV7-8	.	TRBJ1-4	TGTGCCAGCAGCTCCAGGTGGAGGAGAACAGATGAAAAACTGTTTTTT	CASSSRWRRTDEKLFF
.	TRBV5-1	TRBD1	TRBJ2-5	TGCGCCAGCAGCCCCGGGACAGGGGGACTTGGGGAGACCCAGTACTTC	CASSPGTGGLGETQYF
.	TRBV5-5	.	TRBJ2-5	TGTGCCAGCAGCGTGGTGCCGGGCCAGCGGAAGGAGACCCAGTACTTC	CASSVVPGQRKETQYF
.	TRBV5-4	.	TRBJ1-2	TGTGCCAGCAGCCTGTCACGGTCCTATGGCTACACCTTC	CASSLSRSYGYTF
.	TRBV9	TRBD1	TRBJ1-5	TGTGCCAGCAGCGTATCGGGACAGGGTTATCAGCCCCAGCATTTT	CASSVSGQGYQPQHF
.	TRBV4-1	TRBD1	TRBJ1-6	TGCGCCAGCAGCCAAGGGTCTCACGGGACAGGCTATTCACCCCTCCACTTT	CASSQGSHGTGYSPLHF
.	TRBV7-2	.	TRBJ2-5	TGTGCCAGCAGCCCGTTTAGGGGGGGTAGACAAGAGACCCAGTACTTC	CASSPFRGGRQETQYF
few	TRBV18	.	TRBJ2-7	TGTGCCAGCTCACCAAGGGAGATTGACTACGAGCAGTACTTC	CASSPREIDYEQYF
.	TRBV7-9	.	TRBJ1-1	TGTGCCAGCAGCTCCTCAGGGCTCGGTCCGAACACTGAAGCTTTCTTT	CASSSSGLGPNTEAFF
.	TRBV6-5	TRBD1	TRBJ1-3	TGTGCCAGCAGTTACCGAGGACAGGGAACCATATATTTT	CASSYRGQGTIYF
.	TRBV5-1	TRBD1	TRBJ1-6	TGCGCCAGCAGGCCGGGACAGGGCGATTCACCCCTCCACTTT	CASRPGQGDSPLHF
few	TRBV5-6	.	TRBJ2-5	TGTGCCAGCAGCGCGATGACAGGAGAGACCCAGTACTTC	CASSAMTGETQYF